A selection of T cell receptor beta chains follows, all from one sample in a study of T-cell reconstitution after alpha-beta-depleted transplantation in children. Via MiXCR, TCRdb re-called the PCR reads, giving one row per CDR3 protein. The sample carries 490,000 or so distinct CDR3 sequences, about 12% recorded once. Sequenced here: PBMCs from the stem cell graft donor, sampled from the stem cell graft. These receptors were obtained from a human donor who donated a stem cell graft to a child with combined immunodeficiency. The CDR3 runs from the conserved cysteine through the conserved F or W. D genes are given only for firm matches. Clone sizes are given selectively: once, few, many, or a class where the clone is expanded.

TRBD1	TRBV7-6	TRBJ2-7	.	CASSRGTVLDEQYF	TGTGCCAGCAGCCGAGGGACAGTTCTCGACGAGCAGTACTTC
.	TRBV20-1	TRBJ2-4	many	CSARDRQFKNIQYF	TGCAGTGCTAGAGATCGACAGTTCAAAAACATTCAGTACTTC
TRBD1	TRBV7-2	TRBJ1-4	.	CASSLERQGGEKLFF	TGTGCCAGCAGCTTAGAACGACAGGGCGGTGAAAAACTGTTTTTT
.	TRBV27	TRBJ1-1	few	CASRNREMGPGKAFF	TGTGCCAGCAGAAACAGGGAGATGGGCCCCGGGAAAGCTTTCTTT
TRBD1	TRBV5-1	TRBJ2-7	few	CASRLGQVWYEQYF	TGCGCCAGCAGGCTCGGACAGGTGTGGTACGAGCAGTACTTC
.	TRBV7-3	TRBJ1-4	few	CASSLTPSTNEKLFF	TGTGCCAGCAGCTTGACACCATCAACTAATGAAAAACTGTTTTTT
.	TRBV6-5	TRBJ2-3	few	CASRAGGTQYF	TGTGCCAGCAGAGCCGGGGGTACGCAGTATTTT
.	TRBV7-2	TRBJ1-1	.	CASSLGRLLRVNTEAFF	TGTGCCAGCAGCTTGGGGAGATTATTGCGGGTGAACACTGAAGCTTTCTTT
.	TRBV10-3	TRBJ2-5	few	CAIGAFYDQYF	TGTGCCATCGGGGCTTTTTATGACCAGTACTTC
TRBD2	TRBV6-4	TRBJ2-1	.	CASKREAGARGVAYNEQFF	TGTGCCAGCAAACGAGAGGCGGGAGCCCGGGGTGTCGCCTACAATGAGCAGTTCTTC
.	TRBV20-1	TRBJ1-2	few	CSAPDSFYGYTF	TGCAGTGCTCCCGACAGTTTCTATGGCTACACCTTC
TRBD1	TRBV11-1	TRBJ1-6	.	CASSLAPEMRTGGGSYNSPLHF	TGTGCCAGCAGCTTAGCTCCAGAGATGAGGACAGGGGGAGGCTCCTATAATTCACCCCTCCACTTT
.	TRBV4-3	TRBJ2-7	.	CASSLNRGDYGEQYF	TGCGCCAGCAGCTTAAACAGGGGGGACTACGGCGAGCAGTACTTC
TRBD1	TRBV29-1	TRBJ2-7	.	CSVEEDRESYEQYF	TGCAGCGTTGAAGAGGACAGGGAGTCCTACGAGCAGTACTTC
.	TRBV27	TRBJ2-3	many	CASSLFQQAGTDTQYF	TGTGCCAGCAGTTTATTTCAGCAGGCCGGCACAGATACGCAGTATTTT
.	TRBV14	TRBJ2-7	.	CASSRTGAGGLYEQYF	TGTGCCAGCAGCCGTACGGGGGCAGGGGGTTTGTACGAGCAGTACTTC
.	TRBV10-3	TRBJ2-7	many	CAISEGRNYEQYF	TGTGCCATCAGTGAGGGCAGGAACTACGAGCAGTACTTC
.	TRBV4-2	TRBJ2-7	many	CASSPRRIQRSLGEQYF	TGTGCCAGCAGCCCCCGACGGATACAAAGGTCCTTGGGGGAGCAGTACTTC
.	TRBV7-2	TRBJ2-7	few	CASSLGWAMGYEQYF	TGTGCCAGCAGCTTAGGGTGGGCGATGGGCTACGAGCAGTACTTC
.	TRBV5-4	TRBJ1-1	.	CASSLGGLVLAEAFF	TGTGCCAGCAGCTTGGGGGGCTTAGTGTTAGCTGAAGCTTTCTTT
.	TRBV12-3/TRBV12-4	TRBJ1-2	.	CASSLAGDYGYGYTF	TGTGCCAGCAGTTTAGCAGGGGATTACGGCTATGGCTACACCTTC
TRBD2	TRBV20-1	TRBJ2-7	.	CSADGGYEQYF	TGCAGTGCTGACGGGGGGTACGAGCAGTACTTC
.	TRBV10-3	TRBJ1-5	few	CAISETGNHQPQHF	TGTGCCATCAGCGAAACAGGGAATCATCAGCCCCAGCATTTT
.	TRBV12-3/TRBV12-4	TRBJ1-6	few	CASSPYSNSPLHF	TGTGCCAGCAGTCCTTATAGTAATTCACCCCTCCACTTT
TRBD2	TRBV7-9	TRBJ2-7	.	CASSLVLAGAPPYF	TGTGCCAGCAGCTTAGTTTTAGCGGGAGCCCCACCGTACTTC
.	TRBV9	TRBJ2-1	.	CASSVAGDDYNEQFF	TGTGCCAGCAGCGTAGCGGGAGACGACTACAATGAGCAGTTCTTC
.	TRBV7-9	TRBJ2-5	many	CASSFSRKPQETQYF	TGTGCCAGCAGCTTTTCGCGGAAACCCCAAGAGACCCAGTACTTC
.	TRBV15	TRBJ1-2	.	CATSRVGGFYGYTF	TGTGCCACCAGCAGAGTGGGGGGCTTCTATGGCTACACCTTC